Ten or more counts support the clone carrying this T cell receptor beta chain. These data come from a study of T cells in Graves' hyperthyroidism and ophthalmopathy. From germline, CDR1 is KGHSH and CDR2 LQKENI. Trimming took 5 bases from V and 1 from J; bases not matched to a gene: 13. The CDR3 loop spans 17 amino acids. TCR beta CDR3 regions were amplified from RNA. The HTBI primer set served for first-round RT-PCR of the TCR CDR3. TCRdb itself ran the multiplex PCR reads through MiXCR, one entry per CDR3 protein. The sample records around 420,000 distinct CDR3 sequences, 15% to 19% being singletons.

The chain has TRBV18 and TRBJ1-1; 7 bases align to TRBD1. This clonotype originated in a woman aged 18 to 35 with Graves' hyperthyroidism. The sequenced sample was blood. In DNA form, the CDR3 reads TGTGCCAGCTCATTTGGTCCCCCGTACAGGGGGAACACTGAAGCTTTCTTT. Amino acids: CASSFGPPYRGNTEAFF.